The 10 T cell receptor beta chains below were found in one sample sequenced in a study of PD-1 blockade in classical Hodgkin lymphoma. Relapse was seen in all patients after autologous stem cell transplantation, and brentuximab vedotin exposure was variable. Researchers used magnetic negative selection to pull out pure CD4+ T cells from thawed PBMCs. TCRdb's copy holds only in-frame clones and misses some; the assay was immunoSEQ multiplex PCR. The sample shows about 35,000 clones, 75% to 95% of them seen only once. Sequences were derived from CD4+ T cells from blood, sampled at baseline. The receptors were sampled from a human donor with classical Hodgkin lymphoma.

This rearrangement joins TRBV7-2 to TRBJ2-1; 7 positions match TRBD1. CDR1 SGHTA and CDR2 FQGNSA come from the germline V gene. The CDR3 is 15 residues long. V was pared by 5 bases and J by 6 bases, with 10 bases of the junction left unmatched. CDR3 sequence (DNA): TGTGCCAGCAGCCCCCAACGGGCAGGGGGCAATGAGCAGTTCTTC. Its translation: CASSPQRAGGNEQFF.

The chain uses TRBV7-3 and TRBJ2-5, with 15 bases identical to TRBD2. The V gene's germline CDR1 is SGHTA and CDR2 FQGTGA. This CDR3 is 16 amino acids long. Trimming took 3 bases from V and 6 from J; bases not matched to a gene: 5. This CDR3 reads CASSLEGTSGRKTQYF. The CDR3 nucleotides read TGTGCCAGCAGCTTGGAAGGGACTAGCGGGAGGAAGACCCAGTACTTC.

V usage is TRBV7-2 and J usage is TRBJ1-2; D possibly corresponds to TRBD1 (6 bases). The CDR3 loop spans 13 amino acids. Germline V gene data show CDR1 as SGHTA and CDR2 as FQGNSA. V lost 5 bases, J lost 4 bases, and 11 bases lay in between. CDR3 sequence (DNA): TGTGCCAGCAGCATCAGGGGAGGCTATGGCTACACCTTC. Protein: CASSIRGGYGYTF. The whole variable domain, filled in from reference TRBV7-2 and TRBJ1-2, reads GAGVSQSPSNKVTEKGKDVELRCDPISGHTALYWYRQSLGQGLEFLIYFQGNSAPDKSGLPSDRFSAERTGGSVSTLTIQRTQQEDSAVYLCASSIRGGYGYTFGSGTRLTVV.

CDR3 loop: CATRGLAGQEQFF. In DNA, the CDR3 is TGTGCCACGAGGGGTCTAGCGGGCCAGGAGCAGTTCTTC. The chain has TRBV10-3 and TRBJ2-1, with 8 bases lining up with TRBD2. The CDR3 is made up of 13 amino acids. The J segment lost 10 bases and the V segment lost 10 bases, leaving 12 bases of the junction unmatched. The germline V gene encodes CDR1 ENHRY and CDR2 SYGVKD.

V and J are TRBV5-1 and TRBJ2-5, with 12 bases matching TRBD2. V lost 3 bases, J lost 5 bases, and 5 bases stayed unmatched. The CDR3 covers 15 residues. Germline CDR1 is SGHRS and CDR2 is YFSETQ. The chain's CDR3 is CASSSTSGRLETQYF. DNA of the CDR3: TGCGCCAGCAGCTCTACTAGCGGGAGGTTGGAGACCCAGTACTTC.

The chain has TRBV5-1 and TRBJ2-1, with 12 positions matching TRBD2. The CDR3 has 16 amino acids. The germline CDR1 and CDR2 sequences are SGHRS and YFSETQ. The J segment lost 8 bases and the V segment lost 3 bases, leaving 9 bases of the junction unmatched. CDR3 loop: CASSSRGRLAGDEQFF. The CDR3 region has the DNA TGCGCCAGCAGCTCTAGGGGAAGACTAGCGGGAGATGAGCAGTTCTTC.

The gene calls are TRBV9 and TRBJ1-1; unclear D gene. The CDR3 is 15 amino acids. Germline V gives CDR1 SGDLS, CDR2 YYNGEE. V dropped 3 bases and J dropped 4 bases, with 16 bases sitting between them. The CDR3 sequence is CASSADGHTVTEAFF. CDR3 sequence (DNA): TGTGCCAGCAGCGCCGACGGGCACACGGTCACTGAAGCTTTCTTT. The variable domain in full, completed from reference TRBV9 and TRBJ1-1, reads DSGVTQTPKHLITATGQRVTLRCSPRSGDLSVYWYQQSLDQGLQFLIQYYNGEERAKGNILERFSAQQFPDLHSELNLSSLELGDSALYFCASSADGHTVTEAFFGQGTRLTVV.

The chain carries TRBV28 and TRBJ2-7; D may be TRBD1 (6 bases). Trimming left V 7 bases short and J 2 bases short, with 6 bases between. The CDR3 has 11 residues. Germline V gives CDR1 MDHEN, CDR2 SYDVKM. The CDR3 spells CASNRAYEQYF. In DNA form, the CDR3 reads TGTGCCAGCAACAGGGCCTACGAGCAGTACTTC. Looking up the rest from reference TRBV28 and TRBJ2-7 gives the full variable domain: DVKVTQSSRYLVKRTGEKVFLECVQDMDHENMFWYRQDPGLGLRLIYFSYDVKMKEKGDIPEGYSVSREKKERFSLILESASTNQTSMYLCASNRAYEQYFGPGTRLTVT.

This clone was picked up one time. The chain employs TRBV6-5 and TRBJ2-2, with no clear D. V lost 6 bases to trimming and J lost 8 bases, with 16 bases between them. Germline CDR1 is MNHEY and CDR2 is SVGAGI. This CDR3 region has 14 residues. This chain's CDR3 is CASSMLPSKGELFF. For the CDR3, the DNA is TGTGCCAGCAGCATGCTCCCCTCCAAGGGGGAGCTGTTTTTT.

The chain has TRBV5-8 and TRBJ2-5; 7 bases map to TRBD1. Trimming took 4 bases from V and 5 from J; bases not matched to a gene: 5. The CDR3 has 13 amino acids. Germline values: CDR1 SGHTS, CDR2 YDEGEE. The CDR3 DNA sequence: TGTGCCAGCAGCCTGACAGGGTTGGAGACCCAGTACTTC. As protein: CASSLTGLETQYF.